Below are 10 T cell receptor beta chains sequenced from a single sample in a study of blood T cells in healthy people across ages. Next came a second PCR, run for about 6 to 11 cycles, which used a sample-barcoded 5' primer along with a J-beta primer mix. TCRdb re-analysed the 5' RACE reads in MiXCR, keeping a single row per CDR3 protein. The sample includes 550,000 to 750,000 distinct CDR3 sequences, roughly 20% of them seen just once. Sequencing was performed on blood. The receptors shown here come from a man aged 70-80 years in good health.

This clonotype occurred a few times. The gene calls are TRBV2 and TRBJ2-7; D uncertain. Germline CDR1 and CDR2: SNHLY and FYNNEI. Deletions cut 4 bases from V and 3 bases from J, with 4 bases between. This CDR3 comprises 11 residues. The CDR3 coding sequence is TGTGCCAGCAGTGTCCTCTACGAGCAGTACTTC. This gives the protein CASSVLYEQYF.

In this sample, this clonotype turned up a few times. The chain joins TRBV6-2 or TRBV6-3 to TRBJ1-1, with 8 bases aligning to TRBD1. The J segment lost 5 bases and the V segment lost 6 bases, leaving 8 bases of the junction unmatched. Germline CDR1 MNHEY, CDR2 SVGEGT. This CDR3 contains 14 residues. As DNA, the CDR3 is TGTGCCAGCAGCTATGGACAGGGCTTTACTGAAGCTTTCTTT. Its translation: CASSYGQGFTEAFF.

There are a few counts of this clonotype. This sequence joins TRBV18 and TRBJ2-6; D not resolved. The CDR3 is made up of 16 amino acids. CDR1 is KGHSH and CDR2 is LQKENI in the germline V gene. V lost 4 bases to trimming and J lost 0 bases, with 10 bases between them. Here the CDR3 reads CASSQTSSSGANVLTF. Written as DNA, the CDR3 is TGTGCCAGCTCACAGACATCTAGCTCTGGGGCCAACGTCCTGACTTTC.

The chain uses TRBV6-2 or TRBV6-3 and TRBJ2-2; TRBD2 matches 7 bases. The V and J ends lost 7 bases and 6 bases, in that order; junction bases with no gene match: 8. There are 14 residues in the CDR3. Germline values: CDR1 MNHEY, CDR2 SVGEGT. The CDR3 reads CASIKGRASGELFF. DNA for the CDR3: TGTGCCAGCATTAAAGGGAGGGCGTCCGGGGAGCTGTTTTTT.

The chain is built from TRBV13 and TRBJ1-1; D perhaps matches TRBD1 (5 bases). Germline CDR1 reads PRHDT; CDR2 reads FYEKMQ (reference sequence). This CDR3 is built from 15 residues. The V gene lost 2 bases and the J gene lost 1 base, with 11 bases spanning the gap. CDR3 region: CASSLYGRENTEAFF. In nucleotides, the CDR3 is TGTGCCAGCAGCTTATACGGCAGGGAGAACACTGAAGCTTTCTTT.

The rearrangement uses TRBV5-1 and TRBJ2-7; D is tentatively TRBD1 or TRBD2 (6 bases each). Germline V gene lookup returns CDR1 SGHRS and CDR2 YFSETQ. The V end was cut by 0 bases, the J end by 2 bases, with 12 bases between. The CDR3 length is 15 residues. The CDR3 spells CASSLVPGEAYEQYF. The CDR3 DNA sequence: TGCGCCAGCAGCTTGGTTCCAGGGGAGGCCTACGAGCAGTACTTC.

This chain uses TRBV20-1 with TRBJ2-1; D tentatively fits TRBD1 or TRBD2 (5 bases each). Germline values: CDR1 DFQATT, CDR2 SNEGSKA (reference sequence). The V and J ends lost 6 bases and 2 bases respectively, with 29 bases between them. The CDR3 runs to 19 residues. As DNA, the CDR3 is TGCAGTGCCACCCGGGGCCTCCCCAGCGCTCCCCCGGCCTACAATGAGCAGTTCTTC. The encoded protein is CSATRGLPSAPPAYNEQFF.

CDR3 residues: CASSRRESYEQYF. In DNA form, the CDR3 reads TGTGCCAGCAGTAGAAGGGAGTCCTACGAGCAGTACTTC. The V and J genes are TRBV28 and TRBJ2-7, with a possible D match to TRBD2 (5 bases). The CDR3 is made up of 13 amino acids. Germline CDR1 and CDR2: MDHEN and SYDVKM. The V end was cut by 5 bases, the J end by 1 base, with 9 bases between.

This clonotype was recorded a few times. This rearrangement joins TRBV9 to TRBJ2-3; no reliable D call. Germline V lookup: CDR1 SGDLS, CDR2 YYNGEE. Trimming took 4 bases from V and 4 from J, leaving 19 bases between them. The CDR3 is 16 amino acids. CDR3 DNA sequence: TGTGCCAGCAGCCGTACATCTCGGACCCCCCCAGATACGCAGTATTTT. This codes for CASSRTSRTPPDTQYF.

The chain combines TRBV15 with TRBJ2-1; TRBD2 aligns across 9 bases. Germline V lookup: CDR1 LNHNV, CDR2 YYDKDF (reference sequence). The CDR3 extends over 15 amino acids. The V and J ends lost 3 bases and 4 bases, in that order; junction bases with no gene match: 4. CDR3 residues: CATSRTSGTYNEQFF. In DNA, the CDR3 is TGTGCCACCAGCAGGACTAGCGGAACATACAATGAGCAGTTCTTC.